Below are 9 T cell receptor beta chains sequenced from a single sample in a study of PD-L1 blockade in urothelial cancer. Indicated time point: pretreatment peripheral blood. The table came from immunoSEQ multiplex PCR; TCRdb's copy has only in-frame clones and leaves some out. This table holds over 75,000 clones, more than 75% found once. This material consisted of PBMCs, taken around atezolizumab (anti-PD-L1) treatment. The receptors here all came from a man aged 55 to 70 with urothelial cancer.

CDR3 sequence (DNA): TGCAGCGCGGGCGGGGTTTCCTACGAGCAGTACTTC. This gives the protein CSAGGVSYEQYF. The chain couples TRBV29-1 to TRBJ2-7, with a tentative D call TRBD2 (6 bases). The CDR3 runs to 12 residues. CDR1 is SQVTM, CDR2 ANQGSEA, per germline. V lost 7 bases and J lost 1, with 11 bases in between.

The rearrangement uses TRBV30 and TRBJ2-2; tentative D call: TRBD1 (6 bases). CDR3 length: 14 amino acids. Trimming took off 8 bases at V and 4 bases at J, with 17 bases between the two ends. Germline values: CDR1 GTSNPN, CDR2 SVGIG (reference sequence). CDR3 in amino acids: CASTGLGSTGELFF. The DNA of the CDR3 is TGTGCCAGTACAGGGCTAGGTAGCACCGGGGAGCTGTTTTTT.

V usage is TRBV5-1 and J usage is TRBJ1-5; 7 positions match TRBD1. This CDR3 region has 15 residues. CDR1 is SGHRS, CDR2 YFSETQ, per germline. Trimming cost V 0 bases and J 5 bases; bases outside gene matches: 5. The CDR3 loop is CASSLGTGLYQPQHF. The CDR3 region has the DNA TGCGCCAGCAGCTTGGGGACAGGCCTTTATCAGCCCCAGCATTTT.

The table lists this clone with a count of one. This sequence joins TRBV7-2 and TRBJ2-5; possibly TRBD1 for D (6 bases). The CDR3 has 13 amino acids. V was cut by 6 bases and J by 5 bases, with 13 bases left in between. Per the germline V gene, CDR1 is SGHTA and CDR2 is FQGNSA. The CDR3: CASRRTGRETQYF. The CDR3 region has the DNA TGTGCCAGCAGACGTACAGGGCGGGAGACCCAGTACTTC.

The chain is built from TRBV5-8 and TRBJ1-6; TRBD1 matches at 9 bases. The CDR3 has 15 amino acids. Germline CDR1 and CDR2: SGHTS and YDEGEE. The V gene end was trimmed by 3 bases and the J gene end by 9 bases; junction bases not matched to a gene: 7. CDR3 region: CASSSDRGASSPLHF. The CDR3 bases are TGTGCCAGCAGCTCAGACAGGGGGGCTAGTTCACCCCTCCACTTT.

The CDR3 nucleotides read TGTGCCAGCAGTGACTCCACTAGCGGGGGGCCGGATACGCAGTATTTT. Amino acid sequence: CASSDSTSGGPDTQYF. The V gene is TRBV6-4, the J gene TRBJ2-3; TRBD2 matches at 12 bases. V gave up 0 bases and J gave up 6 bases; unmatched junction bases: 4. CDR3 length equals 16 residues. Per germline, CDR1 MRHNA and CDR2 SNTAGT.

Only one count was recorded for this clone. This chain joins TRBV11-1 and TRBJ2-1; D gene uncertain. The CDR3 is made up of 14 amino acids. Germline V CDR1 and CDR2: SGHAT, FQDESV (reference sequence). The V and J ends lost 1 base and 8 bases respectively, with 12 bases between them. CDR3 DNA sequence: TGTGCCAGCAGCTTAGATTCTAGACTCGATGAGCAGTTCTTC. Its translation: CASSLDSRLDEQFF.

V is TRBV5-4 and J is TRBJ2-7; 7 bases are shared with TRBD1. V lost 2 bases, J lost 4 bases, and 3 bases stayed unmatched. Germline values: CDR1 SGHNT, CDR2 YYREEE (reference sequence). This CDR3 contains 13 residues. CDR3 region: CASSFTGAYEQYF. In DNA form, the CDR3 reads TGTGCCAGCAGCTTTACAGGGGCGTACGAGCAGTACTTC.

The chain recombines TRBV9 with TRBJ2-3; 8 bases fit TRBD2. The CDR3 covers 14 residues. Looked up from germline, CDR1 is SGDLS and CDR2 is YYNGEE. The J segment lost 8 bases and the V segment lost 4 bases, leaving 9 bases of the junction unmatched. The CDR3: CASSPKGSGATQYF. CDR3 coding DNA: TGTGCCAGCAGCCCCAAGGGTAGCGGGGCTACGCAGTATTTT.